This T cell receptor (beta chain) was profiled in a study of metastatic and nonmetastatic thyroid tumors. As for the study in general: Samples came from malignant and benign thyroid patients, and repertoires were compared across blood and tumor or nodule tissue.

Study conclusions and caveats: Reports indicated that malignant thyroid tumors showed significantly higher TCR beta diversity than benign nodules did, in blood and tumor.

TCRdb reanalyzed the PCR reads with MiXCR. The sample includes under 6,500 clones, 20% to 25% of them seen just once. This clone is judged medium-sized. As yet, its antigen is unknown. V shed 0 bases and J shed 3 bases, with 8 bases lying between them. This CDR3 is built from 14 residues. From germline, CDR1 is MNHEY and CDR2 SMNVEV (reference sequence). Until they underwent thyroid surgery, no patient had received any treatment. This TCR was sampled from a female donor with papillary thyroid cancer or a benign thyroid nodule (not recorded which). Some clones in this sample may be carry-over from other donors' samples. The sequenced sample consisted of adjacent normal tissue. The chain links TRBV27 to TRBJ2-5, with no clear D. As DNA, the CDR3 is TGTGCCAGCAGTTTATCGGGCTCGAAAGAGACCCAGTACTTC. Its translation: CASSLSGSKETQYF.